One sample yielded the 15 T cell receptor beta chains listed below, sequenced in a study of response to subunit inactivated influenza vaccine. TCRdb used MiXCR to reprocess the RT-PCR reads, holding one entry per CDR3 protein. The table lists around 850,000 distinct CDR3 sequences, about 18% of them singletons, with approximately 10% in the top ten. The source was PBMCs from blood, collected 4 to 6 days after vaccination. These receptors all come from a man aged 50 to 59 who received an inactivated influenza vaccine.

This rearrangement joins TRBV4-2 to TRBJ2-5; tentative D call: TRBD2 (6 bases). Deletions cut 2 bases from V and 1 base from J, with 14 bases between. The CDR3 is 16 residues long. The germline CDR1 and CDR2 sequences are LGHNA and YNFKEQ. CDR3 bases: TGTGCCAGCAGCCAAACCGGGAAGCGGGCCCAAGAGACCCAGTACTTC. Protein product: CASSQTGKRAQETQYF.

This chain joins TRBV12-3 or TRBV12-4 and TRBJ2-3; perhaps TRBD2 as D (5 bases). This CDR3 is built from 14 residues. V lost 5 bases, J lost 2 bases, and 11 bases lay in between. This chain's CDR3 is CASSLGLNTDTQYF. CDR3 bases: TGTGCCAGCAGTCTAGGACTTAACACAGATACGCAGTATTTT.

V usage is TRBV12-3 or TRBV12-4 and J usage is TRBJ2-5; 7 bases agree with TRBD2. J lost 0 bases, V lost 6 bases, and 10 bases had no gene match. This CDR3 is 16 amino acids long. The CDR3 coding sequence is TGTGCCAGCAGCCCCCCAGGGCTAGCGGACCAAGAGACCCAGTACTTC. Its translation: CASSPPGLADQETQYF.

The rearrangement uses TRBV3-1 and TRBJ2-1, with 16 bases identical to TRBD2. CDR3 length: 20 amino acids. Germline CDR1 LGHDT, CDR2 YNNKEL (reference sequence). The V gene end was trimmed by 0 bases and the J gene end by 3 bases; junction bases not matched to a gene: 8. CDR3 coding DNA: TGTGCCAGCAGCCAAGATGGGGGACTAGCGGGGGGGCGGTACTACAATGAGCAGTTCTTC. This encodes CASSQDGGLAGGRYYNEQFF.

The chain is built from TRBV19 and TRBJ2-1; D is perhaps TRBD1 (6 bases). V was trimmed by 5 bases and J by 1 base, leaving 12 bases between them. This CDR3 is built from 15 residues. Looked up from germline, CDR1 is LNHDA and CDR2 is SQIVND (reference sequence). In nucleotides, the CDR3 is TGTGCCAGTAGTTACGAGACAGGTTCCTACAATGAGCAGTTCTTC. The encoded protein is CASSYETGSYNEQFF.

J is TRBJ1-2 and V is TRBV7-9; TRBD1 agrees at 7 bases. CDR1 and CDR2 from the germline V gene are SEHNR and FQNEAQ (reference sequence). V gave up 5 bases and J gave up 8 bases; unmatched junction bases: 8. This CDR3 spans 13 amino acids. CDR3 nucleotide sequence: TGTGCCAGCAGCAACGACAGGGTCGAAGGCTACACCTTC. Translating gives CASSNDRVEGYTF.

The rearrangement joins TRBV27 to TRBJ2-7; D remains unclear. The V gene lost 3 bases and the J gene lost 5 bases, with 11 bases spanning the gap. CDR1 and CDR2 from the germline V gene are MNHEY and SMNVEV (reference sequence). CDR3 length equals 13 residues. The CDR3 region has the DNA TGTGCCAGCAGTTTCACCCGGCTGGACGAGCAGTACTTC. This codes for CASSFTRLDEQYF.

This sequence joins TRBV20-1 and TRBJ2-7; TRBD1 matches 8 bases. This CDR3 is built from 14 residues. Per the germline V gene, CDR1 is DFQATT and CDR2 is SNEGSKA (reference sequence). The ends lost 1 base at V and 6 bases at J; junction bases unmatched: 8. CDR3 region: CSARVGTGSPEQYF. In nucleotides, the CDR3 is TGCAGTGCTAGAGTGGGGACAGGTTCCCCCGAGCAGTACTTC.

This rearrangement joins TRBV5-1 to TRBJ2-2; possible D gene TRBD2, 6 bases. This CDR3 comprises 16 residues. The germline gives CDR1 SGHRS, CDR2 YFSETQ. Trimming took 1 base from V and 0 from J, leaving 10 bases between them. The CDR3 is CASSLSRTTNTGELFF. The CDR3 nucleotides read TGCGCCAGCAGCTTGAGCAGGACTACGAACACCGGGGAGCTGTTTTTT.

The sample holds a few counts of this clonotype. The chain combines TRBV20-1 with TRBJ2-7, with TRBD2 as a possible D gene (6 bases). Germline V gene sequence: CDR1 DFQATT, CDR2 SNEGSKA (reference sequence). The CDR3 runs to 14 residues. V dropped 7 bases and J dropped 4 bases, with 20 bases sitting between them. CDR3 residues: CSVKRGTAPYEQYF. For the CDR3, the DNA is TGCAGTGTAAAACGGGGGACGGCTCCTTACGAGCAGTACTTC.

The rearrangement joins TRBV5-1 to TRBJ2-1; D possibly corresponds to TRBD1 (6 bases). Germline CDR1 reads SGHRS; CDR2 reads YFSETQ. V was clipped by 1 base and J by 5 bases, with 13 bases between them. This CDR3 has 15 residues. In DNA, the CDR3 is TGCGCCAGCAGCTTGTTCCAGGGGCGACACAATGAGCAGTTCTTC. It yields the protein CASSLFQGRHNEQFF. Using reference TRBV5-1 and TRBJ2-1 for the parts outside the CDR3, the full variable domain is KAGVTQTPRYLIKTRGQQVTLSCSPISGHRSVSWYQQTPGQGLQFLFEYFSETQRNKGNFPGRFSGRQFSNSRSEMNVSTLELGDSALYLCASSLFQGRHNEQFFGPGTRLTVL.

This clonotype was observed a handful of times. V usage is TRBV20-1 and J usage is TRBJ2-7, with D possibly TRBD1 on 6 matching bases. Germline loops: CDR1 DFQATT, CDR2 SNEGSKA (reference sequence). This CDR3 region has 14 residues. V lost 5 bases to trimming and J lost 3 bases, with 17 bases between them. CDR3 in amino acids: CSAPIRGSLYEQYF. The CDR3, as DNA: TGCAGTGCTCCTATAAGGGGGTCCCTCTACGAGCAGTACTTC.

The rearrangement uses TRBV28 and TRBJ2-5, with a possible D match to TRBD1 (5 bases). The CDR3 has 15 residues. Between the trimmed V and J ends, which lost 4 bases and 1 base, there was a span of 13 bases. Germline-derived CDR1 and CDR2 are MDHEN and SYDVKM. This CDR3 is CASSYFGDSQETQYF. The DNA of the CDR3 is TGTGCCAGCAGTTACTTTGGAGACAGCCAAGAGACCCAGTACTTC.

This clonotype has a count of ten or more. The rearrangement links TRBV29-1 to TRBJ2-3; D is unclear. The CDR3 contains 13 residues. V was shortened by 3 bases and J by 2 bases, with 9 bases between the two germline ends. In germline, CDR1 is SQVTM, CDR2 ANQGSEA. The CDR3 reads CSVDLGSTDTQYF. CDR3 bases: TGCAGCGTTGATTTGGGCTCCACAGATACGCAGTATTTT.

This clonotype was seen a handful of times. The chain carries TRBV29-1 and TRBJ2-1; no clear D gene. There are 14 residues in the CDR3. CDR1 is SQVTM, CDR2 ANQGSEA, per germline. Trimming took 6 bases from V and 2 from J, leaving 14 bases between them. In DNA form, the CDR3 reads TGCAGCGTCCAGACGGCTAAGACCTACAATGAGCAGTTCTTC. This gives the protein CSVQTAKTYNEQFF.